Listed below are T cell receptor beta chains from one sample, sequenced in a study of identical twins. TCRdb used MiXCR to reprocess the 5' RACE reads, holding one entry per CDR3 protein. The sample shows 640,000 or so distinct CDR3 sequences, 6.1% of them seen only once. The specimen sequenced was naive T cells sorted from blood. These receptors all come from a man aged 18-30 years in good health. The CDR3 runs from the conserved cysteine through the conserved F or W.

v_gene: TRBV12-3/TRBV12-4; j_gene: TRBJ2-7; CDR3aa: CASSSNRDSYEQYF
v_gene: TRBV5-1; j_gene: TRBJ2-1; CDR3aa: CASSLADVSYNEQFF
v_gene: TRBV20-1; j_gene: TRBJ1-6; CDR3aa: CSARETGGLYNSPLHF
v_gene: TRBV5-1; j_gene: TRBJ2-1; CDR3aa: CASTYLGAGEIYNEQFF
v_gene: TRBV20-1; j_gene: TRBJ2-3; CDR3aa: CSARPISAGSTDTQYF
v_gene: TRBV4-2; j_gene: TRBJ1-3; CDR3aa: CASSQGAGNSGNTIYF
v_gene: TRBV3-1; j_gene: TRBJ2-3; CDR3aa: CASSSYTGTLFGTQYF
v_gene: TRBV12-3/TRBV12-4; j_gene: TRBJ2-3; CDR3aa: CASMQSTDTQYF
v_gene: TRBV29-1; j_gene: TRBJ1-1; CDR3aa: CSARTRLLNTEAFF
v_gene: TRBV29-1; j_gene: TRBJ2-1; CDR3aa: CSVGGRDYYNEQFF